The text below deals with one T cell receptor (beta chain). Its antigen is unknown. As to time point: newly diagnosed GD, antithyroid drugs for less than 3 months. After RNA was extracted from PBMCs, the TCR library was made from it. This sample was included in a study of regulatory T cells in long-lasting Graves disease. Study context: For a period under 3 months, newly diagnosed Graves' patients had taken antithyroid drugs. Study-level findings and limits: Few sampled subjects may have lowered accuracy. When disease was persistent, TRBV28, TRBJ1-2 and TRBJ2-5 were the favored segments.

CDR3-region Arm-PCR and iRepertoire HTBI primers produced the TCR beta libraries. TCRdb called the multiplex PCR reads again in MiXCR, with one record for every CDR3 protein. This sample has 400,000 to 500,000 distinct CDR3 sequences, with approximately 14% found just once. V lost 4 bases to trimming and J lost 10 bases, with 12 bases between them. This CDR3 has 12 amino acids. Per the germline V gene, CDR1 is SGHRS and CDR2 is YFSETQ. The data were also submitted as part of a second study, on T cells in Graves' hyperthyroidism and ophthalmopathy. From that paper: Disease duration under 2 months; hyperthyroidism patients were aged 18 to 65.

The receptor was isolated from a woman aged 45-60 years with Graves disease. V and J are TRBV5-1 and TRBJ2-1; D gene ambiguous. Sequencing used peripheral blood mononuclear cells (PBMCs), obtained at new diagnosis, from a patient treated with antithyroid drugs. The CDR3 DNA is TGCGCCAGCAGCCCCCTACTCTCCGAGCAGTTCTTC. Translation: CASSPLLSEQFF.